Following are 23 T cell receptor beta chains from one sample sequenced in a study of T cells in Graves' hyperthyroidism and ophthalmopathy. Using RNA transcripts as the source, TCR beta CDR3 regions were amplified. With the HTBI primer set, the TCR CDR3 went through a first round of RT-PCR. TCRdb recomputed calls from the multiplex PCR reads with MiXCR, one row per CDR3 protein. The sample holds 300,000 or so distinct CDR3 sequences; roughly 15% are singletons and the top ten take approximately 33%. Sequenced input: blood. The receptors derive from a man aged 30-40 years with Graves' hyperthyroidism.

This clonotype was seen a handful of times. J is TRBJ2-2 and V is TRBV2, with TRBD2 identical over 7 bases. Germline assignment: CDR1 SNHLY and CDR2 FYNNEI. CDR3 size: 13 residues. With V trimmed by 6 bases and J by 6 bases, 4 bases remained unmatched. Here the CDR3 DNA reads TGTGCCAGCAGATGGGGGGGGGCCGGGGAGCTGTTTTTT. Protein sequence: CASRWGGAGELFF.

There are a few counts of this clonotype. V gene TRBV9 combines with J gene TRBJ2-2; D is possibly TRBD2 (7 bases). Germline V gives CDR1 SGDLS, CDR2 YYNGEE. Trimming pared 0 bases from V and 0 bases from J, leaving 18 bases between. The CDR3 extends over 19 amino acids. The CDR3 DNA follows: TGTGCCAGCAGCGTAGACCTAGGGGGGGGACGTACGAACACCGGGGAGCTGTTTTTT. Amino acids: CASSVDLGGGRTNTGELFF.

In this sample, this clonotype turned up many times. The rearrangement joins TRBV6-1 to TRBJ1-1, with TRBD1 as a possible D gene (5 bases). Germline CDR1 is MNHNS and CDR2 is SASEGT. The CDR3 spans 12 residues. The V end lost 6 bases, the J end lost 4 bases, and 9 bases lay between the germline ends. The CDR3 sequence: CASRMGPTEAFF. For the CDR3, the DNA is TGTGCCAGCAGGATGGGGCCCACTGAAGCTTTCTTT.

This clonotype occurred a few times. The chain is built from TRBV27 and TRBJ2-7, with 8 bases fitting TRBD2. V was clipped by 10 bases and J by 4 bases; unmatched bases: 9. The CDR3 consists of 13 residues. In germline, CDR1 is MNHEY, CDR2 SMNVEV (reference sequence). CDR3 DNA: TGTGCCACCGGAGCGGGAGTAGGGTACGAGCAGTACTTC. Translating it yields CATGAGVGYEQYF.

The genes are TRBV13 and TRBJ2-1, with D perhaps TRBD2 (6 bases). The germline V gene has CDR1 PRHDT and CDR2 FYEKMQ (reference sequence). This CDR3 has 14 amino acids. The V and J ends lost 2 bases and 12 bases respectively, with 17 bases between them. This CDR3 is CASSLTFSGDAQFF. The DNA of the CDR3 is TGTGCCAGCAGCTTAACATTTTCGGGGGATGCGCAGTTCTTC.

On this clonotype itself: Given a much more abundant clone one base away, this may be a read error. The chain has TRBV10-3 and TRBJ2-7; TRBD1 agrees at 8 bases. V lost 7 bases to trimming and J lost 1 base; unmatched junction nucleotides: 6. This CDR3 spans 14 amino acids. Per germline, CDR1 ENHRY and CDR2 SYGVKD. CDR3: CAIKDRQGSYEQYF. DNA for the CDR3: TGTGCCATCAAGGACAGACAGGGGTCCTACGAGCAGTACTTC.

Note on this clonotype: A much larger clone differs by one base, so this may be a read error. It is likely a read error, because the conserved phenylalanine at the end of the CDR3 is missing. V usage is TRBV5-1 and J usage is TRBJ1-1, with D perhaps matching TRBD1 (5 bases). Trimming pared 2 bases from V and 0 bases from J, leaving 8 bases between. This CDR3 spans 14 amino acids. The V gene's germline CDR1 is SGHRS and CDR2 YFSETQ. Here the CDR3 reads CASSLQALNTEAFS. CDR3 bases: TGCGCCAGCAGCTTACAGGCCCTGAACACTGAAGCTTTCTCT.

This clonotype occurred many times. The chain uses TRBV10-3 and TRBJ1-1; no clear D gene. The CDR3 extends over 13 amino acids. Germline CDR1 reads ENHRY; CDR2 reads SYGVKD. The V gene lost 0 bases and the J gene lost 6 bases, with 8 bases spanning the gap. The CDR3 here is CAISESTNPEAFF. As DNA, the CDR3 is TGTGCCATCAGTGAGTCTACCAATCCTGAAGCTTTCTTT.

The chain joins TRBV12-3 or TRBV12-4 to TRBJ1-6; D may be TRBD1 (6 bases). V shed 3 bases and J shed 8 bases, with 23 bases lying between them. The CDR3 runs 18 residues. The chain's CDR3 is CASSFSVRGIVKDSPLHF. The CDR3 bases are TGTGCCAGCAGTTTCAGCGTGAGGGGGATTGTTAAAGATTCACCCCTCCACTTT.

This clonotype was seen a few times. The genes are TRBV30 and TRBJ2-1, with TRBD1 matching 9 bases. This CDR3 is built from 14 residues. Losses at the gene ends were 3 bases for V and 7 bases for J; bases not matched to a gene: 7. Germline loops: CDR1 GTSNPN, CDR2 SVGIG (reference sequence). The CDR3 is CAWSVGTGLNEQFF. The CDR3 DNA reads TGTGCCTGGAGCGTAGGGACAGGGCTAAATGAGCAGTTCTTC.

This CDR3 is CASSVSGGGPEAFF. CDR3 nucleotides: TGTGCCAGTAGTGTGTCGGGGGGAGGGCCCGAAGCTTTCTTT. This chain connects TRBV19 to TRBJ1-1; a possible D gene is TRBD1 (5 bases). Trimming left V 5 bases short and J 8 bases short, with 18 bases between. This CDR3 contains 14 residues. The V gene's germline CDR1 is LNHDA and CDR2 SQIVND (reference sequence).

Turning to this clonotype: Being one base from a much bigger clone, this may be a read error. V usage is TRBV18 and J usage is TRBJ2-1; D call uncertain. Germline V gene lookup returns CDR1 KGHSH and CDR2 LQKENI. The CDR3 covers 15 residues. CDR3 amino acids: CASSPNLRSYDEQFF. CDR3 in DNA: TGTGCCAGCTCACCCAACCTCAGGTCCTACGATGAGCAGTTCTTC. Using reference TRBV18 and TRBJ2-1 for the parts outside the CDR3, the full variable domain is NAGVMQNPRHLVRRRGQEARLRCSPMKGHSHVYWYRQLPEEGLKFMVYLQKENIIDESGMPKERFSAEFPKEGPSILRIQQVVRGDSAAYFCASSPNLRSYDEQFFGPGTRLTVL.

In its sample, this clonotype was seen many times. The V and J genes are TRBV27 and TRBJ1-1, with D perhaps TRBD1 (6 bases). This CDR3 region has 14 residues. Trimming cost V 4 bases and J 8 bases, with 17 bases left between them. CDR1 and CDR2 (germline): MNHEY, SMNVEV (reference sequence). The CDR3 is CASSYMSTGAEAFF. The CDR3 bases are TGTGCCAGCAGTTACATGTCGACGGGGGCAGAAGCTTTCTTT.

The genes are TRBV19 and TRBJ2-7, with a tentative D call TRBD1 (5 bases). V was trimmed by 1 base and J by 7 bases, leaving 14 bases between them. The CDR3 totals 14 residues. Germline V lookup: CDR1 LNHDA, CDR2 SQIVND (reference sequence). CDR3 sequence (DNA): TGTGCCAGTAGTATAGGACAGCCCGGGCGAGAGCAGTACTTC. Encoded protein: CASSIGQPGREQYF.

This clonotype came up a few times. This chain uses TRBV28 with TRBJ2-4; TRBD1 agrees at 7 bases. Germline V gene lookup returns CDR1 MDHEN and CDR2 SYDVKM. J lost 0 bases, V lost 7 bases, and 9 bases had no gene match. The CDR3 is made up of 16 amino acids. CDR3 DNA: TGTGCCAGCACCGAGGGACAGCCACTAGCCAAAAACATTCAGTACTTC. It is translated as CASTEGQPLAKNIQYF.

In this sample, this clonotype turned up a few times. CDR3 region: CASSEYEGGNDEQFF. The CDR3, as DNA: TGTGCCAGCAGTGAATACGAGGGAGGTAACGATGAGCAGTTCTTC. The chain employs TRBV25-1 and TRBJ2-1, with a possible D match to TRBD2 (6 bases). Germline-derived CDR1 and CDR2 are MGHDK and SYGVNS. V dropped 0 bases and J dropped 8 bases, with 14 bases sitting between them. The CDR3 loop spans 15 amino acids.

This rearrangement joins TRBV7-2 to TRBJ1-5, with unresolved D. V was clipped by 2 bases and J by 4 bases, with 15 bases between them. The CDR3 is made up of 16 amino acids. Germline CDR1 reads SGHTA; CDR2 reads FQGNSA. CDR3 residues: CASSLLPLGGNQPQHF. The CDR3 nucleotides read TGTGCCAGCAGCTTATTACCTTTGGGAGGGAATCAGCCCCAGCATTTT.

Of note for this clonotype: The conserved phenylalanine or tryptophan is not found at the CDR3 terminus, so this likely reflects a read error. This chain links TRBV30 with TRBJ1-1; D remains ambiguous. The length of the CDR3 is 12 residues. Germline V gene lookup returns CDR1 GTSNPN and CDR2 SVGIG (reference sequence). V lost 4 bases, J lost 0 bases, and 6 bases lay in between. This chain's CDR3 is CAWIRLNTEAFS. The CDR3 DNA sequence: TGTGCCTGGATCCGACTGAACACTGAAGCTTTCTCT.

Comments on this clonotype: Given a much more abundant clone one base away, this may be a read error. The CDR3 DNA reads as TGTGCCAGCAGTGAGTCAACGGGGGGAGTGGGGTACTTC. Its translation is CASSESTGGVGYF. The rearrangement uses TRBV2 and TRBJ2-5; the match to TRBD2 covers 7 bases. CDR1 SNHLY and CDR2 FYNNEI come from the germline V gene. V trimming: 3 bases; J trimming: 13 bases; junction bases outside the gene matches: 11. The CDR3 consists of 13 residues.

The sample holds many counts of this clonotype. CDR3 protein: CASWGGNEQFF. The CDR3 region has the DNA TGTGCCAGCTGGGGCGGGAATGAGCAGTTCTTC. This chain joins TRBV2 and TRBJ2-1, with D perhaps assigned TRBD1 or TRBD2 (5 bases each). Germline V gene data show CDR1 as SNHLY and CDR2 as FYNNEI. The CDR3 contains 11 residues. V was shortened by 8 bases and J by 7 bases, with 9 bases between the two germline ends.

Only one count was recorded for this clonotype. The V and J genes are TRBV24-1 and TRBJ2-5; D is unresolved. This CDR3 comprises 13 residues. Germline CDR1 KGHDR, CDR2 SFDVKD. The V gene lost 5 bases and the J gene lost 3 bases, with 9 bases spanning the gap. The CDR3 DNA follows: TGTGCCACCAGTGGGGCGGCCGAAGAGACCCAGTACTTC. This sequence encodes CATSGAAEETQYF.

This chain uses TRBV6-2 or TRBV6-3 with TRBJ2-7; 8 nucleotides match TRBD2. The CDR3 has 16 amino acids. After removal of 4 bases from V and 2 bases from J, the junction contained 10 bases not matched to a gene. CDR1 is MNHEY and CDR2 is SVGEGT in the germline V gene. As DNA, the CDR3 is TGTGCCAGCAGTTTGGCCGGGGGGGAGGGAACCTACGAGCAGTACTTC. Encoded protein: CASSLAGGEGTYEQYF.

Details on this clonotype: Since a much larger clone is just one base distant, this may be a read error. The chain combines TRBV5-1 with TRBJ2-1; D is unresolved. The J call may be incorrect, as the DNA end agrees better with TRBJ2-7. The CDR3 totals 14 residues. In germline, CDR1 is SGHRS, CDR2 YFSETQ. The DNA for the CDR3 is TGCGCCAGCAGCTTGGTGAGCTCCTACAATGAGCAGTACTTC. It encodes CASSLVSSYNEQYF.